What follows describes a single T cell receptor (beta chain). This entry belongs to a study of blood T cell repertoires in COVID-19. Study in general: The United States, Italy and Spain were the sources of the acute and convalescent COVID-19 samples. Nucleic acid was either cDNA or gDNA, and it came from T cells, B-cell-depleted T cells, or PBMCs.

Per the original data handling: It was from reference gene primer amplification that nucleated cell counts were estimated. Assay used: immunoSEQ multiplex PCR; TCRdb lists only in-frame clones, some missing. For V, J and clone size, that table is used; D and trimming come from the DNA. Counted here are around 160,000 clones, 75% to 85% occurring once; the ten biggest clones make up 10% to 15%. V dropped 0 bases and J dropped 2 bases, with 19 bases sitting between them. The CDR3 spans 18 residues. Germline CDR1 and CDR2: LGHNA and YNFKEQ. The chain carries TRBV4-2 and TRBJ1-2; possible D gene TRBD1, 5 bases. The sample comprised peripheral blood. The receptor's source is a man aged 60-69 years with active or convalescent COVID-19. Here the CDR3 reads CASSQDPDSLTANYGYTF. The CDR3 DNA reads TGTGCCAGCAGCCAAGATCCCGACTCTTTGACAGCCAACTATGGCTACACCTTC.